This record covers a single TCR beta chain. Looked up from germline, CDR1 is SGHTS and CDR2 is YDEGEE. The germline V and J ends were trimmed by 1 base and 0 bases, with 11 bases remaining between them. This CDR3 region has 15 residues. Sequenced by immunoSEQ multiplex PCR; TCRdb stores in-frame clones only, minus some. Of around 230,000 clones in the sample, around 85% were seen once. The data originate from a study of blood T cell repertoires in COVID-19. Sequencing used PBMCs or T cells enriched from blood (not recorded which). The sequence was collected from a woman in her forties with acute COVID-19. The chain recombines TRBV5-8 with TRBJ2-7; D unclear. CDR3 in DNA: TGTGCCAGCAGCTTGCCCCAGAGGAGCTCCTACGAGCAGTACTTC. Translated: CASSLPQRSSYEQYF. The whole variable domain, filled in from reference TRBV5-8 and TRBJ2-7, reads EAGVTQSPTHLIKTRGQQATLRCSPISGHTSVYWYQQALGLGLQFLLWYDEGEERNRGNFPPRFSGRQFPNYSSELNVNALELEDSALYLCASSLPQRSSYEQYFGPGTRLTVT.